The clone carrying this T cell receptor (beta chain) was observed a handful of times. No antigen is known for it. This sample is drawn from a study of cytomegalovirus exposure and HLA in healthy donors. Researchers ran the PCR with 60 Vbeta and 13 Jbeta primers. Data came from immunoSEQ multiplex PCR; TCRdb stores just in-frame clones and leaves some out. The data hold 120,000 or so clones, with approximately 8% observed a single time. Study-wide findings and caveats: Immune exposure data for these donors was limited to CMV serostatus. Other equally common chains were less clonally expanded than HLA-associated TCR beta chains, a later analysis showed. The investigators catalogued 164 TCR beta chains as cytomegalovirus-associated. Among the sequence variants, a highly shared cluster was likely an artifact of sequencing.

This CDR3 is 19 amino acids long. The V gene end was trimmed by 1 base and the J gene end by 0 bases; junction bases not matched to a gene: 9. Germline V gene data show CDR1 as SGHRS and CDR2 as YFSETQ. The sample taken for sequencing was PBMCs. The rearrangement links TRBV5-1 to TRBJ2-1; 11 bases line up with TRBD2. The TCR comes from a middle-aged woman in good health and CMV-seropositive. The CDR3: CASSLRPTSGGSSYNEQFF. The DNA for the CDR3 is TGCGCCAGCAGCTTGCGCCCCACTAGCGGGGGTAGCTCCTACAATGAGCAGTTCTTC.